These 11 T cell receptor beta chains originate from one sample sequenced in a study of multiple sclerosis patients with progressive multifocal leukoencephalopathy. Time point meaning: 12 to 13 months of natalizumab therapy. The protocol was immunoSEQ multiplex PCR, while the TCRdb copy is restricted to in-frame clones and leaves out a portion. The sample contains 25,000 to 30,000 clones, roughly 90% of which appear only once. Sequences were derived from PBMCs, sampled from a patient treated with natalizumab. Every receptor here comes from a human donor with multiple sclerosis.

The chain carries TRBV5-1 and TRBJ1-2; D is ambiguous. Germline CDR1 reads SGHRS; CDR2 reads YFSETQ. Trimming took 0 bases from V and 8 from J, leaving 11 bases between them. The CDR3 loop spans 13 amino acids. The CDR3 coding sequence is TGCGCCAGCAGCTTGGCCGGAGAGGGCGGCTACACCTTC. This gives the protein CASSLAGEGGYTF.

The CDR3 loop reads CASSVVRDRTSYEQYF. As DNA, the CDR3 is TGTGCCAGCTCGGTCGTTCGGGACAGGACATCCTACGAGCAGTACTTC. The chain uses TRBV18 and TRBJ2-7; 8 positions agree with TRBD1. Looked up from germline, CDR1 is KGHSH and CDR2 is LQKENI. V lost 6 bases and J lost 1; bases outside the gene matches: 11. CDR3 length: 16 amino acids.

The genes are TRBV15 and TRBJ1-2; possible D gene TRBD1, 5 bases. Trimming removed 3 bases from V and 13 bases from J, with 15 bases in between. Germline values: CDR1 LNHNV, CDR2 YYDKDF (reference sequence). The CDR3 extends over 12 amino acids. The CDR3 spells CATSRDRPGLTF. CDR3 sequence (DNA): TGTGCCACCAGCAGGGACCGGCCAGGGCTCACCTTC.

The gene calls are TRBV27 and TRBJ2-1, with TRBD2 matching over 12 bases. Unmatched junction bases numbered 6, after V lost 6 bases and J lost 6 bases. The germline CDR1 and CDR2 sequences are MNHEY and SMNVEV (reference sequence). The length of the CDR3 is 15 residues. In nucleotides, the CDR3 is TGTGCCAGCAGCCGACTAGCGGGGGCCATCAATGAGCAGTTCTTC. Protein sequence: CASSRLAGAINEQFF.

This chain's CDR3 is CASSSPGNTIYF. The DNA for the CDR3 is TGTGCCAGCAGCTCGCCTGGAAACACCATATATTTT. This chain joins TRBV7-6 and TRBJ1-3; D remains ambiguous. This CDR3 has 12 residues. Trimming shortened V by 4 bases and J by 2 bases, and 3 bases separated the two germline ends. Looked up from germline, CDR1 is SGHVS and CDR2 is FNYEAQ.

This clone appeared a single time. V and J are TRBV6-1 and TRBJ1-6; D not resolved. The V and J ends lost 2 bases and 6 bases respectively, with 8 bases between them. Germline CDR1 MNHNS, CDR2 SASEGT. This CDR3 has 14 residues. Here the CDR3 reads CASSENGGNSPLHF. In nucleotides, the CDR3 is TGTGCCAGCAGTGAAAACGGCGGTAATTCACCCCTCCACTTT.

The chain has TRBV23-1 and TRBJ2-5, with a tentative D call TRBD1 (6 bases). TRBV23-1 counts as an open reading frame of uncertain function. With 2 bases removed from V and 5 bases from J, the gap between germline ends came to 12 bases. The CDR3 has 14 residues. CDR3 DNA sequence: TGCGCCAGCAGTCAAAGACAGGACCGGGAGACCCAGTACTTC. Its translation is CASSQRQDRETQYF.

The chain links TRBV19 to TRBJ1-5; TRBD1 matches at 9 bases. This CDR3 contains 18 residues. Germline values: CDR1 LNHDA, CDR2 SQIVND (reference sequence). The ends lost 6 bases at V and 1 base at J; junction bases unmatched: 13. In DNA, the CDR3 is TGTGCCAGTAGCCGCGGACAGGGGAGGAAATACAGCAATCAGCCCCAGCATTTT. This translates into CASSRGQGRKYSNQPQHF. The variable domain in full, with the rest retrieved from reference TRBV19 and TRBJ1-5, is DGGITQSPKYLFRKEGQNVTLSCEQNLNHDAMYWYRQDPGQGLRLIYYSQIVNDFQKGDIAEGYSVSREKKESFPLTVTSAQKNPTAFYLCASSRGQGRKYSNQPQHFGDGTRLSIL.

This rearrangement joins TRBV9 to TRBJ1-5, with D maybe TRBD1 (5 bases). CDR3 size: 13 residues. V lost 4 bases and J 2 bases, leaving 7 bases between the germline ends. From germline, CDR1 is SGDLS and CDR2 YYNGEE. The CDR3 DNA sequence: TGTGCCAGCAGCAGGGGTGGCAATCAGCCCCAGCATTTT. Translating gives CASSRGGNQPQHF.

This chain uses TRBV6-6 with TRBJ2-1, with no clear D. V dropped 6 bases and J dropped 6 bases, with 15 bases sitting between them. The CDR3 has 14 residues. Germline CDR1 and CDR2: MNHNY and SVGAGI (reference sequence). CDR3 region: CASSPAAVLNEQFF. CDR3 sequence (DNA): TGTGCCAGCAGCCCCGCGGCGGTCCTCAATGAGCAGTTCTTC.

The chain is built from TRBV28 and TRBJ2-4; tentatively, D is TRBD2 (6 bases). Germline CDR1 MDHEN, CDR2 SYDVKM. The CDR3 totals 16 residues. Deletions cut 2 bases from V and 0 bases from J, with 11 bases between. The CDR3 DNA is TGTGCCAGCAGTTTAGTGGGGGGTCTAGCCAAAAACATTCAGTACTTC. This translates into CASSLVGGLAKNIQYF.